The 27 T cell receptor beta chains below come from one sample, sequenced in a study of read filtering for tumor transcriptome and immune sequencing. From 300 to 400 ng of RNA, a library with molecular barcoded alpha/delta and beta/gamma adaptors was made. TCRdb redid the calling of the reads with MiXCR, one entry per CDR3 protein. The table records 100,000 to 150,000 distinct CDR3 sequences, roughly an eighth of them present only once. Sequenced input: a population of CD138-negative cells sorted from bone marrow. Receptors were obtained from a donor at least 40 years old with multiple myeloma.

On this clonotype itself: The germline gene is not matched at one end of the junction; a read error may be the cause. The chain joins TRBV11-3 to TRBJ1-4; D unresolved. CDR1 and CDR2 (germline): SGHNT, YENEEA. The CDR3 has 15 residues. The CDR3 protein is CAGSLRSRSNEKLFF. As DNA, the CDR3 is TGTGCCGGCAGCTTAAGGTCCCGGAGTAATGAAAAACTGTTTTTT.

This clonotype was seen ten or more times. The CDR3 protein is CASSASSAAGTGEFF. The CDR3 DNA follows: TGTGCCAGCAGCGCCTCCTCCGCGGCCGGGACAGGGGAGTTCTTC. The rearrangement links TRBV9 to TRBJ2-1, with TRBD1 matching 10 bases. Germline V gene data show CDR1 as SGDLS and CDR2 as YYNGEE. The CDR3 covers 15 residues. With 3 bases clipped from V and 14 bases from J, the junction kept 14 bases outside the gene matches.

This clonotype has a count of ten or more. This CDR3 is CASSSSGSGYNEQFF. The CDR3 DNA is TGTGCCAGCAGCTCGAGCGGGAGTGGGTACAATGAGCAGTTCTTC. The chain links TRBV7-2 to TRBJ2-1, with 8 nucleotides matching TRBD2. Germline lookup yields CDR1 SGHTA and CDR2 FQGNSA. The CDR3 contains 15 residues. V lost 4 bases to trimming and J lost 4 bases; unmatched junction nucleotides: 6.

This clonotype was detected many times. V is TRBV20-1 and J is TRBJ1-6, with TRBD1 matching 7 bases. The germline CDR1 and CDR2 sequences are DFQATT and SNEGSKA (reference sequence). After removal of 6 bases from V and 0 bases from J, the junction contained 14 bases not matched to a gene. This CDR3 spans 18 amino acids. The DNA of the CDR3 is TGCAGTGCCGTGAAAAGAACAGGGGAGAGCTCCTATAATTCACCCCTCCACTTT. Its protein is CSAVKRTGESSYNSPLHF.

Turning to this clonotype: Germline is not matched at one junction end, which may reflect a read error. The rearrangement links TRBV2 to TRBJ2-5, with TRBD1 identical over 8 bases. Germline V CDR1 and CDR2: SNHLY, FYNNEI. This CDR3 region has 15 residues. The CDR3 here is CASSERQGNQETRYF. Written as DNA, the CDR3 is TGTGCCAGCAGTGAAAGACAGGGGAACCAAGAGACCCGGTACTTC. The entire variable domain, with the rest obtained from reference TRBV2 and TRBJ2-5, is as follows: EPEVTQTPSHQVTQMGQEVILRCVPISNHLYFYWYRQILGQKVEFLVSFYNNEISEKSEIFDDQFSVERPDGSNFTLKIRSTKLEDSAMYFCASSERQGNQETRYFGPGTRLLVL.

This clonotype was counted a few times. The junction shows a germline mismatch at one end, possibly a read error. Written as DNA, the CDR3 is TGTGCCAGCGGCTTTGGGACGGGGAACACTGAAGCTTTCTTT. Translation: CASGFGTGNTEAFF. The V call is TRBV11-2, the J call TRBJ1-1; possible D gene TRBD1, 5 bases. CDR1 and CDR2 from the germline V gene are SGHAT and FQNNGV. The CDR3 length is 14 residues.

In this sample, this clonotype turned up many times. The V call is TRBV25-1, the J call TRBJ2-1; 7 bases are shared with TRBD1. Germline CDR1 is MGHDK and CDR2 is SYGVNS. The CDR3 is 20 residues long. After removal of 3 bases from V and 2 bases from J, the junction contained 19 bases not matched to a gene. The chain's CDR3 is CASSDRGPGTDNGAYNEQFF. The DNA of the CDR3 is TGTGCCAGCAGTGATCGAGGCCCCGGGACAGACAACGGGGCCTACAATGAGCAGTTCTTC.

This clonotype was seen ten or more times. The CDR3 DNA follows: TGTGCCAGCAGCATAGAGGCATCGGGCAGGCACACCTACGAGCAGTACTTC. Its translation is CASSIEASGRHTYEQYF. This sequence joins TRBV4-2 and TRBJ2-7; no clear D gene. This CDR3 has 17 amino acids. Trimming cost V 5 bases and J 2 bases, with 22 bases left between them. Per the germline V gene, CDR1 is LGHNA and CDR2 is YNFKEQ.

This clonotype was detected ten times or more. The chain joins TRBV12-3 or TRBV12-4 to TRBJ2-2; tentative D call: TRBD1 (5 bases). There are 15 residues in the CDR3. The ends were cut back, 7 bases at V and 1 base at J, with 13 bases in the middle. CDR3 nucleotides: TGTGCCAGCACCATTAAGGGGCAGAACACCGGGGAGCTGTTTTTT. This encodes CASTIKGQNTGELFF.

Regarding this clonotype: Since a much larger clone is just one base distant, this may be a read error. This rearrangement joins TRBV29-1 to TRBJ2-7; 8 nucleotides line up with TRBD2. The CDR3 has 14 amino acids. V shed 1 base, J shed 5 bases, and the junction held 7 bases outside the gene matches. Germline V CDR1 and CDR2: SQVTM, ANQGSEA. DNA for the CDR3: TGCAGCGTTGAAGCGGCCGGGGGGGTTGACGAGCAGTACTTC. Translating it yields CSVEAAGGVDEQYF.

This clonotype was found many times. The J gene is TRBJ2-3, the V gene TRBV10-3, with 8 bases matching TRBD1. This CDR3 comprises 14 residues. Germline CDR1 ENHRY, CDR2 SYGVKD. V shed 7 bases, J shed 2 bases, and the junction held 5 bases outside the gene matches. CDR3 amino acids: CAINGQGNTDTQYF. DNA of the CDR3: TGTGCCATCAACGGACAGGGCAACACAGATACGCAGTATTTT.

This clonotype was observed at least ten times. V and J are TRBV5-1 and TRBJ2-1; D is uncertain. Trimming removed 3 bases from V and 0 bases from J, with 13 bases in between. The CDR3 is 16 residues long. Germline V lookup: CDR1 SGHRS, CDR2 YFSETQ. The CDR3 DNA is TGCGCCAGCAGCTCTGGTGGCAGGAGCTCCTACAATGAGCAGTTCTTC. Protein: CASSSGGRSSYNEQFF.

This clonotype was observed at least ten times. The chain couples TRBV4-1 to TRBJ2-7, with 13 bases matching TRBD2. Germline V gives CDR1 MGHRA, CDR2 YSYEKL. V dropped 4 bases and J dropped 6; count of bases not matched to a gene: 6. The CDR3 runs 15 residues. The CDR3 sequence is CASSPRLAGGLEQYF. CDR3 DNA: TGCGCCAGCAGCCCGCGACTAGCGGGAGGACTCGAGCAGTACTTC.

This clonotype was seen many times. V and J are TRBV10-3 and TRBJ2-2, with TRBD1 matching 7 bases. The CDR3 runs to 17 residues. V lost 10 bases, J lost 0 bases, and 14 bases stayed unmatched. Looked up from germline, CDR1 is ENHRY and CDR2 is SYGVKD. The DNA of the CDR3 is TGTGCCACTCAAACTGATACAGGGGACCCGAACACCGGGGAGCTGTTTTTT. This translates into CATQTDTGDPNTGELFF.

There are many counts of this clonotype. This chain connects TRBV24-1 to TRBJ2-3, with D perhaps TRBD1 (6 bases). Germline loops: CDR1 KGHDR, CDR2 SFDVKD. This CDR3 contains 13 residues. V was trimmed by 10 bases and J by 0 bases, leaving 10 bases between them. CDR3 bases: TGTGCCACTTCGACAGGCAGCACAGATACGCAGTATTTT. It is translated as CATSTGSTDTQYF.

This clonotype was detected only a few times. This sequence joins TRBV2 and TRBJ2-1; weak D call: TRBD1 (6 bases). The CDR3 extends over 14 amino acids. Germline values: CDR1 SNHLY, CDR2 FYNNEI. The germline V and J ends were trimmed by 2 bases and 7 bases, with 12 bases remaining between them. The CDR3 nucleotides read TGTGCCAGCAGTGAATGGGTAGGGGGTAATGAGCAGTTCTTC. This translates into CASSEWVGGNEQFF.

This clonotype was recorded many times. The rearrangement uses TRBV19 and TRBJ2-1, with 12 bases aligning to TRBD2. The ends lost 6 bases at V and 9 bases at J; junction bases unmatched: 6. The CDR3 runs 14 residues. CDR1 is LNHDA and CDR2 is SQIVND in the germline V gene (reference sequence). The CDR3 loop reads CASSRLAGVAEQFF. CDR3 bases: TGTGCCAGTAGCCGACTAGCGGGAGTAGCTGAGCAGTTCTTC.

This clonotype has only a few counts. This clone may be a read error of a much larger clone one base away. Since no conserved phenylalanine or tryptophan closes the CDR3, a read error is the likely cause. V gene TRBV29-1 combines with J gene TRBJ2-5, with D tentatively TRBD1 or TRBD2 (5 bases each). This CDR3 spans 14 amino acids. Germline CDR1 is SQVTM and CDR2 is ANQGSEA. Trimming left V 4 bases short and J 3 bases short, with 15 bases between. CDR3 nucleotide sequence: TGCAGCGTTGGGAACGGGACGGTCAAAGAGACCCAGTACTTA. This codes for CSVGNGTVKETQYL.

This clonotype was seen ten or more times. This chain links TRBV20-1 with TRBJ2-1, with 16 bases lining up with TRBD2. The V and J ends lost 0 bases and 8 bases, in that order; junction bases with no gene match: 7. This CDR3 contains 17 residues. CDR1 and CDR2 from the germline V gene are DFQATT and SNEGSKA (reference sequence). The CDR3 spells CSARDGTSGRVKDEQFF. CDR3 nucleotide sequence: TGCAGTGCTAGAGACGGGACTAGCGGGAGGGTTAAGGATGAGCAGTTCTTC.

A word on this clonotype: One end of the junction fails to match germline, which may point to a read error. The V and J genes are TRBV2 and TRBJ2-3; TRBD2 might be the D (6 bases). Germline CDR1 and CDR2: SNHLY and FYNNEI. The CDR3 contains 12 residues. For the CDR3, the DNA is TGTGCCAGCGGGGGGAGGCAAAATACGCTGTATTTT. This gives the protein CASGGRQNTLYF.

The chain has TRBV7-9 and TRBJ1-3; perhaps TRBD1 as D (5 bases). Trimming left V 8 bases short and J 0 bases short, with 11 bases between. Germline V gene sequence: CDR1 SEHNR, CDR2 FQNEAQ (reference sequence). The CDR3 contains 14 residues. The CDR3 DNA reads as TGTGCCAGCCGGCGGGACCTCTCTGGAAACACCATATATTTT. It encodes CASRRDLSGNTIYF.

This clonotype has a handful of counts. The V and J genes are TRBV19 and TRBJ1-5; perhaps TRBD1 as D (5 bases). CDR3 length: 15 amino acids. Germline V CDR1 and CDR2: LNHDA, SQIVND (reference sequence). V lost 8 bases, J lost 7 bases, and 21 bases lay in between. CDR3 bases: TGTGCCAGTGGTACCTCCGGGACCCACGGGCAGCCCCAGCATTTT. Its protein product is CASGTSGTHGQPQHF.

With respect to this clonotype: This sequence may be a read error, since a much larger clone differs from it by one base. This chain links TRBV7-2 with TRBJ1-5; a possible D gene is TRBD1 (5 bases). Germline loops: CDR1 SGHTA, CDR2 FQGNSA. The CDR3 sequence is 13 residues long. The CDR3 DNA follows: TGTGCCAGTGGGGGGTATCCCAATCAGCCCCGGCATTTT. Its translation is CASGGYPNQPRHF.

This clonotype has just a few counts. CDR3 region: CASGEGSSGNTIYF. The CDR3 nucleotides are TGTGCTAGTGGTGAAGGGTCCTCTGGAAACACCATATATTTT. The chain combines TRBV12-5 with TRBJ1-3, with D hard to call. Per the germline V gene, CDR1 is LGHNT and CDR2 is FRNRAP. CDR3 length equals 14 residues. Between the trimmed V and J ends, which lost 5 bases and 0 bases, there was a span of 8 bases.

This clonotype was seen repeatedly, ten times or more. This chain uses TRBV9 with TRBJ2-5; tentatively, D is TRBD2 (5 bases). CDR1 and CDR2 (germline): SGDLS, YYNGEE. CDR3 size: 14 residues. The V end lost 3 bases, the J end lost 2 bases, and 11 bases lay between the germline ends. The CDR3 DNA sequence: TGTGCCAGCAGCGCCGGGGATACTCAAGAGACCCAGTACTTC. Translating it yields CASSAGDTQETQYF.

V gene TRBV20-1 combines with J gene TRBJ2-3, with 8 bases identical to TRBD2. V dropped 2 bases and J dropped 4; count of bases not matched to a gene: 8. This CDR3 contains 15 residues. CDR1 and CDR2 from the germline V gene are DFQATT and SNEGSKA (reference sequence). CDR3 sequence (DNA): TGCAGTGCTAGACCTACCCCCGGGGGGGCAGATACGCAGTATTTT. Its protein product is CSARPTPGGADTQYF.

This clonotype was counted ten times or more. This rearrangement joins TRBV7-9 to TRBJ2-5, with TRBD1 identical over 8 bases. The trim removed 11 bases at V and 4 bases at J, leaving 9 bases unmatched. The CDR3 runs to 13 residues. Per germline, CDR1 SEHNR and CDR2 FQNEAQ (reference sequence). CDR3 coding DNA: TGTGCCCACCCGGACAGGGCGGGAGAGACCCAGTACTTC. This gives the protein CAHPDRAGETQYF.